Below, 2 T cell receptor beta chains from the same sample are listed, as sequenced in a study of shared clonotypes between healthy human individuals. Generated by immunoSEQ multiplex PCR, the TCRdb table keeps only in-frame clones and is missing some. Of under 2,500,000 clones listed, around 95% are singletons. The specimen sequenced was naive CD4+ T cells sorted from blood. The subset here: CD45RA+ positively selected. The source is a man younger than 30 in good health.

In DNA form, the CDR3 reads TGTGCCAGCAGCTCACAGGCTGCGGACTCCTACGAGCAGTACTTC. Protein sequence: CASSSQAADSYEQYF. The genes are TRBV7-2 and TRBJ2-7; D possibly corresponds to TRBD1 (5 bases). Germline V CDR1 and CDR2: SGHTA, FQGNSA. Trimming left V 4 bases short and J 0 bases short, with 13 bases between. The CDR3 loop spans 15 amino acids.

The V and J genes are TRBV10-3 and TRBJ2-7; no clear D. V lost 4 bases to trimming and J lost 2 bases, with 9 bases between them. Germline assignment: CDR1 ENHRY and CDR2 SYGVKD. The CDR3 runs 13 residues. The CDR3: CAISANTAYEQYF. CDR3 bases: TGTGCCATCAGTGCAAACACCGCCTACGAGCAGTACTTC.